This T cell receptor beta chain was sequenced during a study of radiotherapy plus CTLA-4 blockade in lung cancer. Study-level background: There were objective responses in approximately 20% of patients, and around 31% had disease control. Findings and limits, study-wide: After treatment with radiotherapy plus ipilimumab, TCR clones that came from the tumor expanded in blood. Response, reportedly, was best predicted by interferon-beta along with early blood T cell clone dynamics.

Worth noting for this clone: Its specificity is not known.

Chemo-refractory metastatic non-small-cell lung cancer patients received focal radiation with ipilimumab CTLA-4 blockade. Method: immunoSEQ multiplex PCR; TCRdb's copy keeps in-frame clones and lacks some. The sample holds approximately 94,000 clones, roughly 85% seen once. The material was peripheral blood, obtained from a patient treated with radiotherapy plus ipilimumab. The sequence was collected from a human donor with non-small cell lung cancer that progressed on radiotherapy plus ipilimumab.

CDR3 protein: CASSLLQGFGGELFF. CDR3 DNA sequence: TGTGCCAGCAGCTTACTACAGGGATTTGGCGGGGAGCTGTTTTTT. The gene calls are TRBV7-9 and TRBJ2-2; possibly TRBD1 for D (6 bases). Germline V gives CDR1 SEHNR, CDR2 FQNEAQ (reference sequence). The CDR3 consists of 15 residues. Trimming took off 2 bases at V and 7 bases at J, with 14 bases between the two ends.